One and the same sample provided the 27 T cell receptor beta chains below, sequenced in a study of a mutant IDH1 vaccine in newly diagnosed glioma. Antigen specificity for these receptors is unknown. Method: immunoSEQ multiplex PCR; TCRdb's copy keeps in-frame clones and lacks some. This table holds roughly 38,000 clones, under 80% found once. The time point is: week 23, last vaccination. The investigators gave 300 ug of mutant IDH1 20-mer peptide in each vaccine dose, together with topical imiquimod. The sequences come from PBMCs, collected from a glioma patient whose treatment included an IDH1 peptide vaccine. These receptors were obtained from a man between 50 and 59 years old with glioma.

This clone was picked up a small number of times. The chain uses TRBV5-6 and TRBJ1-5; a possible D gene is TRBD1 (5 bases). Trimming pared 4 bases from V and 11 bases from J, leaving 16 bases between. The CDR3 has 13 residues. The germline gives CDR1 SGHDT, CDR2 YYEEEE. This chain's CDR3 is CASSLLRDGTQHF. In nucleotides, the CDR3 is TGTGCCAGCAGCCTTCTACGGGACGGGACCCAGCATTTT. Together with reference TRBV5-6 and TRBJ1-5, the CDR3 gives the full variable domain: DAGVTQSPTHLIKTRGQQVTLRCSPKSGHDTVSWYQQALGQGPQFIFQYYEEEERQRGNFPDRFSGHQFPNYSSELNVNALLLGDSALYLCASSLLRDGTQHFGDGTRLSIL.

This chain connects TRBV6-6 to TRBJ1-1; D ambiguous. The CDR3 is 14 residues long. Trimming removed 5 bases at V and 1 base at J, with 11 bases between. From germline, CDR1 is MNHNY and CDR2 SVGAGI (reference sequence). The CDR3 here is CASSDPAANTEAFF. The CDR3 DNA reads TGTGCCAGCAGTGACCCGGCGGCGAACACTGAAGCTTTCTTT.

In this sample, this clone turned up a few times. The chain combines TRBV7-9 with TRBJ2-7, with TRBD1 as a possible D gene (5 bases). Trimming pared 1 base from V and 5 bases from J, leaving 12 bases between. This CDR3 region has 14 residues. Germline V gene data show CDR1 as SEHNR and CDR2 as FQNEAQ (reference sequence). The CDR3 reads CASSLETDPDEQYF. The CDR3 DNA reads TGTGCCAGCAGCTTAGAGACAGATCCCGACGAGCAGTACTTC.

The genes are TRBV6-5 and TRBJ2-7; possible D gene TRBD1, 6 bases. Trimming left V 2 bases short and J 2 bases short, with 7 bases between. CDR1 is MNHEY and CDR2 is SVGAGI in the germline V gene. The CDR3 runs 13 residues. CDR3 region: CASSYGGPYEQYF. In DNA, the CDR3 is TGTGCCAGCAGTTACGGGGGCCCCTACGAGCAGTACTTC.

This clone is termed medium-sized (0.01 to 0.1%). This rearrangement joins TRBV25-1 to TRBJ1-2, with 7 bases identical to TRBD1. The CDR3 runs 14 residues. Germline V gene data show CDR1 as MGHDK and CDR2 as SYGVNS. Trimming removed 2 bases from V and 4 bases from J; junction bases left unmatched: 4. DNA for the CDR3: TGTGCCAGCAGTGAAATAGGGGGCGGCTATGGCTACACCTTC. This sequence encodes CASSEIGGGYGYTF.

This sequence joins TRBV20-1 and TRBJ2-1, with D unclear. V was cut by 4 bases and J by 6 bases, with 4 bases left in between. Germline V gives CDR1 DFQATT, CDR2 SNEGSKA (reference sequence). The CDR3 contains 10 residues. The CDR3 DNA reads TGCAGTGCTATCTTCAATGAGCAGTTCTTC. This gives the protein CSAIFNEQFF.

The rearrangement joins TRBV11-2 to TRBJ2-7; 10 bases map to TRBD1. Trimming at V came to 6 bases and at J to 3 bases, leaving 5 bases not matched to a gene. The germline V gene has CDR1 SGHAT and CDR2 FQNNGV. This CDR3 has 14 amino acids. The chain's CDR3 is CASSKTGGNYEQYF. The CDR3 coding sequence is TGTGCCAGCAGTAAGACAGGGGGCAACTACGAGCAGTACTTC.

There are a few counts of this clone. This chain uses TRBV19 with TRBJ1-3; TRBD1 matches at 9 bases. This CDR3 comprises 13 residues. CDR1 is LNHDA, CDR2 SQIVND, per germline (reference sequence). Trimming cost V 8 bases and J 2 bases; bases outside gene matches: 1. The CDR3, as DNA: TGTGCCAGTGGACAGGGGCCTGGAAACACCATATATTTT. Residues: CASGQGPGNTIYF.

The chain has TRBV19 and TRBJ1-1, with D unclear. Germline V CDR1 and CDR2: LNHDA, SQIVND (reference sequence). CDR3 length: 15 amino acids. Trimming removed 2 bases at V and 1 base at J, with 11 bases between. The CDR3 here is CASSIRGLGNTEAFF. The CDR3 DNA follows: TGTGCCAGTAGTATAAGAGGGTTGGGGAACACTGAAGCTTTCTTT.

Judged by abundance, this clone is large (0.1 to 1%). The chain couples TRBV6-5 to TRBJ2-7; tentative D call: TRBD1 (5 bases). CDR1 and CDR2 from the germline V gene are MNHEY and SVGAGI. The CDR3 contains 13 residues. The V end lost 8 bases, the J end lost 5 bases, and 16 bases lay between the germline ends. The CDR3 DNA reads as TGTGCCAGCCGGGCAGGGTTTAAGGACGAGCAGTACTTC. Translated, it gives CASRAGFKDEQYF.

This sequence joins TRBV7-6 and TRBJ1-1; D not resolved. Germline V gene sequence: CDR1 SGHVS, CDR2 FNYEAQ. V dropped 5 bases and J dropped 8 bases, with 12 bases sitting between them. The CDR3 contains 12 residues. CDR3 in DNA: TGTGCCAGCAGCCTCCATGGAGGGGAAGCTTTCTTT. This sequence encodes CASSLHGGEAFF.

The J gene is TRBJ2-6, the V gene TRBV29-1, with 8 bases identical to TRBD1. The CDR3 has 15 residues. J gave up 0 bases and V 6 bases, and 4 bases lay outside the gene matches. The germline gives CDR1 SQVTM, CDR2 ANQGSEA. As DNA, the CDR3 is TGCAGCGTCCAGGGGGCTTACTCTGGGGCCAACGTCCTGACTTTC. It specifies CSVQGAYSGANVLTF.

The CDR3 protein is CASSDHGAYNEQFF. The CDR3 DNA reads as TGTGCCAGCAGTGATCACGGGGCCTACAATGAGCAGTTCTTC. The V call is TRBV6-1, the J call TRBJ2-1, with D possibly TRBD2 on 5 matching bases. Trimming took off 3 bases at V and 2 bases at J, with 8 bases between the two ends. Germline V gives CDR1 MNHNS, CDR2 SASEGT. The length of the CDR3 is 14 residues.

In this sample, this clone turned up a few times. V gene TRBV6-1 combines with J gene TRBJ1-2, with a possible D match to TRBD1 (6 bases). CDR1 and CDR2 (germline): MNHNS, SASEGT. This CDR3 region has 14 residues. V was clipped by 3 bases and J by 3 bases, with 11 bases between them. CDR3 loop: CASSDQGWYYGYTF. CDR3 sequence (DNA): TGTGCCAGCAGTGACCAGGGGTGGTACTATGGCTACACCTTC.

This clone has more than one count but fewer than ten. The CDR3 DNA follows: TGTGCCAGCAGCTTAGAGGGTAGGGGCGATCAGCCCCAGCATTTT. Protein product: CASSLEGRGDQPQHF. The V gene is TRBV11-2, the J gene TRBJ1-5; D may be TRBD1 (5 bases). The CDR3 runs 15 residues. Germline V gene sequence: CDR1 SGHAT, CDR2 FQNNGV. Trimming removed 0 bases from V and 5 bases from J, with 11 bases in between.

The chain uses TRBV14 and TRBJ2-2; D is ambiguous. The CDR3 loop spans 14 amino acids. The ends were cut back, 4 bases at V and 1 base at J, with 7 bases in the middle. CDR1 and CDR2 from the germline V gene are SGHDN and FVKESK. The DNA for the CDR3 is TGTGCCAGCAGCCGGGTATTGAACACCGGGGAGCTGTTTTTT. Its translation is CASSRVLNTGELFF.

The chain links TRBV11-2 to TRBJ2-7, with no clear D. Germline CDR1 SGHAT, CDR2 FQNNGV. CDR3 length: 11 amino acids. V gave up 5 bases and J gave up 0 bases, with 2 bases separating them. The CDR3 nucleotides read TGTGCCAGCAGCCCCTCCTACGAGCAGTACTTC. This encodes CASSPSYEQYF. Variable domain in full (rest from reference TRBV11-2 and TRBJ2-7): EAGVAQSPRYKIIEKRQSVAFWCNPISGHATLYWYQQILGQGPKLLIQFQNNGVVDDSQLPKDRFSAERLKGVDSTLKIQPAKLEDSAVYLCASSPSYEQYFGPGTRLTVT.

The chain couples TRBV4-1 to TRBJ2-2, with D uncertain. Trimming took 3 bases from V and 5 from J, leaving 7 bases between them. The germline gives CDR1 MGHRA, CDR2 YSYEKL. The length of the CDR3 is 13 residues. CDR3 loop: CASSHVGTGELFF. CDR3 coding DNA: TGCGCCAGCAGCCACGTTGGAACCGGGGAGCTGTTTTTT.

This rearrangement joins TRBV5-1 to TRBJ1-4, with D unclear. The ends were cut back, 0 bases at V and 6 bases at J, with 6 bases in the middle. The CDR3 is made up of 13 amino acids. Germline lookup yields CDR1 SGHRS and CDR2 YFSETQ. The CDR3 bases are TGCGCCAGCAGCTTGGAGCCGCATGAAAAACTGTTTTTT. Its protein product is CASSLEPHEKLFF.

A few counts support this clone. This chain uses TRBV9 with TRBJ1-2, with 11 bases matching TRBD1. J lost 6 bases, V lost 0 bases, and 7 bases had no gene match. The V gene's germline CDR1 is SGDLS and CDR2 YYNGEE. This CDR3 comprises 16 residues. CDR3 residues: CASSVGGTGGAHGYTF. CDR3 coding DNA: TGTGCCAGCAGCGTAGGCGGGACAGGGGGGGCCCATGGCTACACCTTC.

The chain is built from TRBV6-1 and TRBJ1-4, with 7 bases fitting TRBD1. Looked up from germline, CDR1 is MNHNS and CDR2 is SASEGT. Trimming took 7 bases from V and 3 from J; bases not matched to a gene: 5. CDR3 size: 14 residues. The CDR3: CASTRTGSNEKLFF. The CDR3 DNA reads as TGTGCCAGCACCCGGACAGGATCTAATGAAAAACTGTTTTTT.

The chain carries TRBV19 and TRBJ1-5, with D unresolved. Trimming cost V 4 bases and J 6 bases, with 16 bases left between them. The germline gives CDR1 LNHDA, CDR2 SQIVND (reference sequence). The CDR3 sequence is 15 residues long. In DNA, the CDR3 is TGTGCCAGTAGTAGCCAGCCAGGTGGGAGTCAGCCCCAGCATTTT. Translating gives CASSSQPGGSQPQHF.

V usage is TRBV7-6 and J usage is TRBJ2-3; 15 nucleotides match TRBD2. Trimming took 1 base from V and 3 from J; bases not matched to a gene: 8. Germline CDR1 is SGHVS and CDR2 is FNYEAQ. The CDR3 has 19 amino acids. The CDR3, as DNA: TGTGCCAGCAGCTTAGACTATCCGGGGACTAGCGGGGGGACAGATACGCAGTATTTT. This translates into CASSLDYPGTSGGTDTQYF.

About this clone: At one end the junction does not follow the germline gene, possibly because of a read error. This chain connects TRBV30 to TRBJ1-6; 7 nucleotides align to TRBD1. The germline V gene encodes CDR1 GTSNPN and CDR2 SVGIG (reference sequence). The CDR3 totals 12 residues. This chain's CDR3 is CAGSQGDSPLHF. DNA of the CDR3: TGTGCCGGGAGCCAGGGGGATTCACCCCTCCACTTT.

This chain links TRBV11-3 with TRBJ2-1, with D perhaps being TRBD1 or TRBD2 (6 bases each). The CDR3 contains 14 residues. V was clipped by 1 base and J by 7 bases, with 11 bases between them. From germline, CDR1 is SGHNT and CDR2 YENEEA. The CDR3 DNA is TGTGCCAGCAGCTTAGGGGGGGCAGTAAATGAGCAGTTCTTC. This gives the protein CASSLGGAVNEQFF.

This clone occurred once. This chain connects TRBV30 to TRBJ1-1, with a possible D match to TRBD1 (5 bases). Germline V gene data show CDR1 as GTSNPN and CDR2 as SVGIG (reference sequence). The ends were cut back, 2 bases at V and 5 bases at J, with 18 bases in the middle. The CDR3 loop spans 15 amino acids. For the CDR3, the DNA is TGTGCCTGGAGTTCCCTTGAGGGGCCGGGGACTGAAGCTTTCTTT. This gives the protein CAWSSLEGPGTEAFF.

As regards this clone: Other DNA sequences in the same sample also yield this CDR3. The chain links TRBV4-2 to TRBJ2-1, with a possible D match to TRBD2 (5 bases). Trimming removed 3 bases from V and 4 bases from J, with 10 bases in between. The CDR3 sequence is 14 residues long. Germline assignment: CDR1 LGHNA and CDR2 YNFKEQ. The chain's CDR3 is CASSQDTSYNEQFF. CDR3 coding DNA: TGTGCCAGCAGCCAGGATACTAGTTACAATGAGCAGTTCTTC.